What follows are 30 T cell receptor beta chains derived from one specimen sequenced in a study of cytomegalovirus exposure and HLA in healthy donors. The PCR contained 60 Vbeta and 13 Jbeta primers. Libraries were prepared by immunoSEQ multiplex PCR; TCRdb keeps only in-frame clonotypes and omits some of them. Its listing shows 55,000 to 75,000 clones. The specimen was PBMCs. The receptors come from a male donor in good health and CMV-seronegative.

The chain employs TRBV4-1 and TRBJ2-1; 10 nucleotides agree with TRBD2. CDR3 size: 16 residues. Germline assignment: CDR1 MGHRA and CDR2 YSYEKL. Unmatched junction bases numbered 6, after V lost 0 bases and J lost 7 bases. The CDR3 DNA reads as TGCGCCAGCAGCCAAGAACTAGCGGGACGGAGGAATGAGCAGTTCTTC. Its protein product is CASSQELAGRRNEQFF.

The rearrangement uses TRBV11-2 and TRBJ2-1; D possibly corresponds to TRBD2 (5 bases). Trimming cost V 4 bases and J 2 bases, with 9 bases left between them. CDR3 length: 14 amino acids. Germline CDR1 SGHAT, CDR2 FQNNGV. CDR3 amino acids: CASSYLGTYNEQFF. The DNA for the CDR3 is TGTGCCAGCAGCTACCTCGGGACCTACAATGAGCAGTTCTTC.

For this clone: One end of the junction fails to match germline, which may point to a read error. The chain couples TRBV6-5 to TRBJ2-7; TRBD2 aligns across 7 bases. The germline gives CDR1 MNHEY, CDR2 SVGAGI. The CDR3 is 13 residues long. The CDR3 nucleotides read TGTGCCAGCAGTCAGCTTAATAGCGGGCCCCCTTTCTTC. This translates into CASSQLNSGPPFF.

V and J are TRBV25-1 and TRBJ2-7, with TRBD2 identical over 8 bases. Germline trimming cut 3 bases from V and 2 bases from J; bases unmatched to any gene: 3. Germline values: CDR1 MGHDK, CDR2 SYGVNS. The length of the CDR3 is 14 residues. The CDR3 DNA is TGTGCCAGCAGTGACTCCGGGGGGGCCTACGAGCAGTACTTC. Amino acids: CASSDSGGAYEQYF.

The V call is TRBV4-2, the J call TRBJ1-1, with D hard to call. The ends were cut back, 2 bases at V and 0 bases at J, with 4 bases in the middle. Germline assignment: CDR1 LGHNA and CDR2 YNFKEQ. CDR3 size: 13 residues. The chain's CDR3 is CASSQIMNTEAFF. The DNA for the CDR3 is TGTGCCAGCAGCCAAATTATGAACACTGAAGCTTTCTTT.

The chain has TRBV7-9 and TRBJ2-7; perhaps TRBD2 as D (5 bases). V was clipped by 7 bases and J by 5 bases, with 15 bases between them. Germline V gene data show CDR1 as SEHNR and CDR2 as FQNEAQ (reference sequence). CDR3 length equals 13 residues. This chain's CDR3 is CASTTLVANEQYF. The CDR3 nucleotides read TGTGCCAGCACCACACTCGTAGCGAACGAGCAGTACTTC.

V gene TRBV28 combines with J gene TRBJ2-1; the match to TRBD2 covers 8 bases. The germline gives CDR1 MDHEN, CDR2 SYDVKM. This CDR3 contains 16 residues. V lost 2 bases to trimming and J lost 5 bases; unmatched junction nucleotides: 8. The CDR3 DNA reads TGTGCCAGCAGTTTAGGTTTACTGCGGGGGGACAATGAGCAGTTCTTC. Encoded protein: CASSLGLLRGDNEQFF.

The V call is TRBV28, the J call TRBJ2-3; TRBD1 matches at 10 bases. V lost 7 bases to trimming and J lost 6 bases; unmatched junction nucleotides: 10. Germline CDR1 MDHEN, CDR2 SYDVKM. The CDR3 length is 15 residues. The CDR3 reads CASNPSGTGVDTQYF. The CDR3 nucleotides are TGTGCCAGCAACCCTTCCGGGACAGGGGTGGATACGCAGTATTTT.

V usage is TRBV5-8 and J usage is TRBJ2-5; D call uncertain. TRBJ2-7 matches the DNA end more closely, so the J call is doubtful. From germline, CDR1 is SGHTS and CDR2 YDEGEE. The CDR3 consists of 10 residues. The CDR3 bases are TGTGCCAGCAGCTTTTACGAGCAGTACTTC. It translates to CASSFYEQYF.

The chain links TRBV28 to TRBJ2-3; D unresolved. Germline V CDR1 and CDR2: MDHEN, SYDVKM. This CDR3 comprises 15 residues. Trimming took 6 bases from V and 1 from J, leaving 14 bases between them. CDR3 sequence (DNA): TGTGCCAGCAGCCGTCTTCGGGTACGCACAGATACGCAGTATTTT. Translated: CASSRLRVRTDTQYF.

This chain connects TRBV5-6 to TRBJ1-1, with D tentatively TRBD1 (6 bases). There are 16 residues in the CDR3. The germline V and J ends were trimmed by 1 base and 4 bases, with 17 bases remaining between them. The germline gives CDR1 SGHDT, CDR2 YYEEEE. As DNA, the CDR3 is TGTGCCAGCAGCTTGAGTTGGGGGCCCGCGGGCACTGAAGCTTTCTTT. It encodes CASSLSWGPAGTEAFF.

The genes are TRBV4-3 and TRBJ1-2; no firm D call. Trimming took off 3 bases at V and 8 bases at J, with 22 bases between the two ends. The length of the CDR3 is 16 residues. Germline V lookup: CDR1 LGHNA, CDR2 YSLEER. The CDR3 bases are TGCGCCAGCAGCCACCCCGACGGCGACCCCTCGGGGGGCTACACCTTC. Residues: CASSHPDGDPSGGYTF.

The chain combines TRBV4-1 with TRBJ2-1; 13 bases are a match to TRBD2. V lost 0 bases and J lost 12; bases outside the gene matches: 11. Germline-derived CDR1 and CDR2 are MGHRA and YSYEKL. The CDR3 has 17 amino acids. In DNA, the CDR3 is TGCGCCAGCAGCCAAGATCTCGGGACTAGCGGGGCGAGGGGGCAGTTCTTC. This sequence encodes CASSQDLGTSGARGQFF.

The chain employs TRBV19 and TRBJ2-7; 11 nucleotides line up with TRBD2. Germline CDR1 reads LNHDA; CDR2 reads SQIVND (reference sequence). This CDR3 comprises 16 residues. The J segment lost 3 bases and the V segment lost 3 bases, leaving 7 bases of the junction unmatched. The CDR3 DNA sequence: TGTGCCAGTAGTATGATACTAGCGGGAGACATCTACGAGCAGTACTTC. Translated: CASSMILAGDIYEQYF.

The chain employs TRBV28 and TRBJ2-2; 7 positions match TRBD2. J was trimmed by 1 base and V by 2 bases; bases with no gene match: 1. Germline V gene lookup returns CDR1 MDHEN and CDR2 SYDVKM. The CDR3 length is 15 residues. DNA of the CDR3: TGTGCCAGCAGTTTAGGCGGGGGGAACACCGGGGAGCTGTTTTTT. Protein: CASSLGGGNTGELFF.

This chain links TRBV19 with TRBJ2-1; possible D gene TRBD2, 6 bases. CDR1 and CDR2 from the germline V gene are LNHDA and SQIVND (reference sequence). V was trimmed by 5 bases and J by 4 bases, leaving 18 bases between them. The CDR3 spans 16 residues. The CDR3 spells CASSAMAGTAYNEQFF. As DNA, the CDR3 is TGTGCCAGTAGTGCGATGGCGGGGACCGCGTACAATGAGCAGTTCTTC.

This chain connects TRBV28 to TRBJ1-2; D is perhaps TRBD1 (6 bases). This CDR3 is 13 amino acids long. V dropped 1 base and J dropped 4 bases, with 7 bases sitting between them. Per germline, CDR1 MDHEN and CDR2 SYDVKM. CDR3 nucleotides: TGTGCCAGCAGTTTATTGGGGGCCTATGGCTACACCTTC. Its protein is CASSLLGAYGYTF.

The rearrangement joins TRBV5-5 to TRBJ2-7; the D gene is possibly TRBD2 (6 bases). The germline gives CDR1 SGHKS, CDR2 YYEKEE (reference sequence). The CDR3 has 15 amino acids. V lost 5 bases to trimming and J lost 2 bases, with 17 bases between them. This CDR3 reads CASRPGASAAYEQYF. The CDR3 nucleotides read TGTGCCAGCAGACCCGGGGCTAGCGCTGCCTACGAGCAGTACTTC.

The chain links TRBV6-1 to TRBJ2-6; D is perhaps TRBD1 (7 bases). The length of the CDR3 is 15 residues. V lost 5 bases and J 2 bases, leaving 10 bases between the germline ends. Germline loops: CDR1 MNHNS, CDR2 SASEGT. CDR3 sequence reads: CASSSGGTGANVLTF. The DNA for the CDR3 is TGTGCCAGCAGTTCAGGGGGGACTGGGGCCAACGTCCTGACTTTC.

CDR3 in amino acids: CASKALLGGGETQYF. The CDR3 nucleotides read TGTGCCAGCAAAGCACTTCTGGGAGGTGGAGAGACCCAGTACTTC. The rearrangement links TRBV28 to TRBJ2-5; tentatively, D is TRBD2 (6 bases). There are 15 residues in the CDR3. Trimming stripped 7 bases from V and 4 bases from J, with 19 bases between. Per germline, CDR1 MDHEN and CDR2 SYDVKM. Supplemented by reference TRBV28 and TRBJ2-5, the full variable domain reads DVKVTQSSRYLVKRTGEKVFLECVQDMDHENMFWYRQDPGLGLRLIYFSYDVKMKEKGDIPEGYSVSREKKERFSLILESASTNQTSMYLCASKALLGGGETQYFGPGTRLLVL.

This chain joins TRBV4-3 and TRBJ2-7; 7 bases fit TRBD2. CDR1 is LGHNA, CDR2 YSLEER, per germline. V was clipped by 0 bases and J by 2 bases; unmatched bases: 10. This CDR3 has 17 residues. For the CDR3, the DNA is TGCGCCAGCAGCCAAGATGTGGCGGGAGCTCGCGCCTACGAGCAGTACTTC. Amino acid sequence: CASSQDVAGARAYEQYF.

The chain combines TRBV6-5 with TRBJ2-7; a possible D gene is TRBD2 (6 bases). The CDR3 has 14 amino acids. CDR1 is MNHEY, CDR2 SVGAGI, per germline. The V end was cut by 6 bases, the J end by 3 bases, with 15 bases between. CDR3 nucleotide sequence: TGTGCCAGCAGGGGTTGGGGGGACGGCTACGAGCAGTACTTC. It encodes CASRGWGDGYEQYF.

This chain connects TRBV7-9 to TRBJ2-1; the D is unclear. Germline V lookup: CDR1 SEHNR, CDR2 FQNEAQ (reference sequence). Trimming removed 8 bases from V and 5 bases from J, with 16 bases in between. The CDR3 consists of 14 residues. CDR3 in DNA: TGTGCCAGCGCCGACGGCAGGTCCGACAATGAGCAGTTCTTC. Amino acid sequence: CASADGRSDNEQFF.

The V gene is TRBV28, the J gene TRBJ2-1, with 8 bases matching TRBD2. V trimming: 6 bases; J trimming: 7 bases; junction bases outside the gene matches: 20. The CDR3 has 18 residues. The V gene's germline CDR1 is MDHEN and CDR2 SYDVKM. Here the CDR3 reads CASSQEKLGQAGVNEQFF. Here the CDR3 DNA reads TGTGCCAGCAGCCAAGAAAAGCTGGGGCAAGCGGGAGTTAATGAGCAGTTCTTC.

This sequence joins TRBV27 and TRBJ2-3, with 7 bases identical to TRBD2. Trimming removed 2 bases from V and 4 bases from J; junction bases left unmatched: 3. CDR3 length: 14 amino acids. CDR1 MNHEY and CDR2 SMNVEV come from the germline V gene (reference sequence). CDR3 nucleotide sequence: TGTGCCAGCAGTTTAAGGCTAGCGGCAGATACGCAGTATTTT. It is translated as CASSLRLAADTQYF.

The V and J genes are TRBV28 and TRBJ2-2; tentative D call: TRBD1 (6 bases). The CDR3 is 15 amino acids. Germline V lookup: CDR1 MDHEN, CDR2 SYDVKM. Trimming took 8 bases from V and 2 from J, leaving 15 bases between them. In nucleotides, the CDR3 is TGTGCCAGCCACAGGGCGGGCTATAACACCGGGGAGCTGTTTTTT. This gives the protein CASHRAGYNTGELFF.

The gene calls are TRBV6-1 and TRBJ2-4; tentative D call: TRBD1 (6 bases). The CDR3 has 15 residues. Trimming pared 9 bases from V and 3 bases from J, leaving 18 bases between. Germline V gene lookup returns CDR1 MNHNS and CDR2 SASEGT. The CDR3 bases are TGTGCCAGGACGACAGACAGGTCTGTCAAAAACATTCAGTACTTC. The encoded protein is CARTTDRSVKNIQYF.

The chain employs TRBV7-2 and TRBJ1-4; possible D gene TRBD1, 6 bases. The CDR3 loop spans 15 amino acids. The germline V gene has CDR1 SGHTA and CDR2 FQGNSA. V shed 2 bases and J shed 1 base, with 8 bases lying between them. In DNA, the CDR3 is TGTGCCAGCAGCTTATCGGGACAAACTAATGAAAAACTGTTTTTT. It is translated as CASSLSGQTNEKLFF.

The genes are TRBV5-1 and TRBJ1-3; TRBD1 agrees at 8 bases. With V trimmed by 0 bases and J by 3 bases, 5 bases remained unmatched. The CDR3 extends over 16 amino acids. The germline V gene encodes CDR1 SGHRS and CDR2 YFSETQ. The CDR3 DNA follows: TGCGCCAGCAGCTTGGGTGGGACAGGAGATGGAAACACCATATATTTT. Amino acid sequence: CASSLGGTGDGNTIYF.

The rearrangement uses TRBV4-3 and TRBJ2-3; 7 bases agree with TRBD1. Germline CDR1 LGHNA, CDR2 YSLEER. The CDR3 runs 17 residues. V trimming: 4 bases; J trimming: 0 bases; junction bases outside the gene matches: 10. CDR3 region: CASSPPRGDSSTDTQYF. CDR3 sequence (DNA): TGCGCCAGCAGCCCCCCGAGAGGGGACAGCAGCACAGATACGCAGTATTTT.